The clone carrying this T cell receptor (beta chain) is labeled as medium-sized. This sample was taken from a study of HIV-infected patients and healthy controls. Follow-up blood was drawn about 14 weeks, roughly three months, after antiretroviral therapy began. The repertoire came from unfractionated whole blood and reflected all unsorted peripheral T cells. Alpha and beta constant-region primers primed reverse transcription of around 500 ng RNA. Using multiplexing indices, alpha and beta chain libraries were generated apart by chain-specific third strand synthesis. From the 5' RACE reads, TCRdb called clonotypes with MiXCR, one entry per CDR3 protein. The data show about 7,900 distinct CDR3 sequences, with over 7.5% seen just once and roughly 10% held by the top ten. Between the trimmed V and J ends, which lost 1 base and 2 bases, there was a span of 10 bases. Germline V gene data show CDR1 as SGHRS and CDR2 as YFSETQ. This CDR3 is 14 amino acids long.

The sequence came from an adult with HIV infection. The gene calls are TRBV5-1 and TRBJ2-7; D is unresolved. The material sequenced was blood, taken during antiretroviral therapy. The CDR3 spells CASSLLSHAYEQYF. CDR3 DNA: TGCGCCAGCAGCTTGCTTTCTCACGCCTACGAGCAGTACTTC. Combining the CDR3 with reference TRBV5-1 and TRBJ2-7 gives the whole variable domain KAGVTQTPRYLIKTRGQQVTLSCSPISGHRSVSWYQQTPGQGLQFLFEYFSETQRNKGNFPGRFSGRQFSNSRSEMNVSTLELGDSALYLCASSLLSHAYEQYFGPGTRLTVT.